This TCR beta chain was profiled in a study of blood T cell repertoires in COVID-19. Sequencing was performed with immunoSEQ multiplex PCR; in TCRdb, only in-frame clones are kept and a portion is missing. The sample records about 270,000 clones, roughly 86% being singletons. Source material: peripheral blood. The receptor was isolated from a man aged 35 to 55 with active or convalescent COVID-19.

CDR3 protein: CATSDGHGGQYF. In nucleotides, the CDR3 is TGTGCCACCAGTGATGGGCACGGAGGGCAGTATTTT. The chain is built from TRBV24-1 and TRBJ2-3, with D possibly matching TRBD2 (5 bases). Deletions cut 3 bases from V and 11 bases from J, with 11 bases between. In germline, CDR1 is KGHDR, CDR2 SFDVKD. This CDR3 is 12 amino acids long.